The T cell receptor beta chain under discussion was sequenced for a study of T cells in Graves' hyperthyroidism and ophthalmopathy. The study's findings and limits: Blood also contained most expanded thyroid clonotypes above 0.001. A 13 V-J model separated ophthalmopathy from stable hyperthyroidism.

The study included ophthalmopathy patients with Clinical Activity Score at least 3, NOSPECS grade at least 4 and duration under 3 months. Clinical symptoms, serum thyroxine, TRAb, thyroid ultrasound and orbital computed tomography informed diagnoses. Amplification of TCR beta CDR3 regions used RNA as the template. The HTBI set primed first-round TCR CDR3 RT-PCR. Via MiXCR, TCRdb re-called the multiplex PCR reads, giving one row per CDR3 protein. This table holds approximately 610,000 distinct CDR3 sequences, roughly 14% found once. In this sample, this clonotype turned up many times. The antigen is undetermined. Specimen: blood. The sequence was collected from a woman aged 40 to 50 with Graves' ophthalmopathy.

The CDR3 spells CASSPLREAYEQYF. The CDR3 DNA sequence: TGTGCCAGCAGCCCCCTGAGGGAGGCCTACGAGCAGTACTTC. This chain uses TRBV11-1 with TRBJ2-7, with a weak D call TRBD2 (6 bases). Trimming left V 5 bases short and J 2 bases short, with 13 bases between. This CDR3 has 14 residues. Germline CDR1 reads SGHAT; CDR2 reads FQDESV (reference sequence).